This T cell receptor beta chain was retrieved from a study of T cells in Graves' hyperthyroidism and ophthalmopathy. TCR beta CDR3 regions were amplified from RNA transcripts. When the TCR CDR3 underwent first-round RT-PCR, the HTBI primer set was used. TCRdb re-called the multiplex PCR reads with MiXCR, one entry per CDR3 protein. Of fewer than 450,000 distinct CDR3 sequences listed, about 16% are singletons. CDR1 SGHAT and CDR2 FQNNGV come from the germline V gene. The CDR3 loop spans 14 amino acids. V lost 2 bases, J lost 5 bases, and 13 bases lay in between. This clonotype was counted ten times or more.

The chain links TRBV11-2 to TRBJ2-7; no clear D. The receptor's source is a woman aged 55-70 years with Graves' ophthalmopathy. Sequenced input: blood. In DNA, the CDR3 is TGTGCCAGCAGCTTAAACACCTTGGGCAACGAGCAGTACTTC. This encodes CASSLNTLGNEQYF. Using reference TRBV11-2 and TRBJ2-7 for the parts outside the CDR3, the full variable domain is EAGVAQSPRYKIIEKRQSVAFWCNPISGHATLYWYQQILGQGPKLLIQFQNNGVVDDSQLPKDRFSAERLKGVDSTLKIQPAKLEDSAVYLCASSLNTLGNEQYFGPGTRLTVT.